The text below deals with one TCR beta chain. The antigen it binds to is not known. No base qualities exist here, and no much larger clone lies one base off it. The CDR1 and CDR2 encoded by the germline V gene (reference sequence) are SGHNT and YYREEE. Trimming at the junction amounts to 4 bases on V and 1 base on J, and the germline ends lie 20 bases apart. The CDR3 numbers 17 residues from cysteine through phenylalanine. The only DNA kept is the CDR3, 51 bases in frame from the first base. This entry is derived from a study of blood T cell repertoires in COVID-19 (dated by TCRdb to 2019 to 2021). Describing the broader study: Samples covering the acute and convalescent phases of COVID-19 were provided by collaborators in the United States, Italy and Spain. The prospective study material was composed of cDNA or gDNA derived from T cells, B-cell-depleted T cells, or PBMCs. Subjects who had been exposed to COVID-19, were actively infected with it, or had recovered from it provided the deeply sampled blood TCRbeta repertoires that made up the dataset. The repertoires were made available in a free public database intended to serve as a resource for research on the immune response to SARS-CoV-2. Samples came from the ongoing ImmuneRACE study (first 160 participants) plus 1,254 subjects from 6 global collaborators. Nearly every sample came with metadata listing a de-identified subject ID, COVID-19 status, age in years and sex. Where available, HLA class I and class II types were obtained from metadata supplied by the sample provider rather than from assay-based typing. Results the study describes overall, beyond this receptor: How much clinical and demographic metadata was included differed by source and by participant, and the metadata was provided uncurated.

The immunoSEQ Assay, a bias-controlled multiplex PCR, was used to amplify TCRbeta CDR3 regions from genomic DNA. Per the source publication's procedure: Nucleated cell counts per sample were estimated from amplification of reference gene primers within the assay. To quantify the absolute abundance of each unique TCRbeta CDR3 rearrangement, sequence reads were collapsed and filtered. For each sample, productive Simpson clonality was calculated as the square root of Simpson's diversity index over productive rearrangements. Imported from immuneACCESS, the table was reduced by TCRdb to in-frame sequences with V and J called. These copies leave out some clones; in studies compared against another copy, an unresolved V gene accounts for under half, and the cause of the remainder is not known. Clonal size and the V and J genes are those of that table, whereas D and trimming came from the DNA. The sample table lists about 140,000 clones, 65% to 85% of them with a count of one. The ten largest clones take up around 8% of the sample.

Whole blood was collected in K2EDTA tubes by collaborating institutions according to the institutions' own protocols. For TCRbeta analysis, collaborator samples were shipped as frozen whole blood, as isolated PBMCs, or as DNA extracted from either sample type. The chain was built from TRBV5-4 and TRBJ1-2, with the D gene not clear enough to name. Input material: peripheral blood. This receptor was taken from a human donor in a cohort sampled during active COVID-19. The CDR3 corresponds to CASSRPVGRLDNYGYTF. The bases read TGTGCCAGCAGCCGCCCTGTTGGCAGGCTCGATAACTATGGCTACACCTTC.